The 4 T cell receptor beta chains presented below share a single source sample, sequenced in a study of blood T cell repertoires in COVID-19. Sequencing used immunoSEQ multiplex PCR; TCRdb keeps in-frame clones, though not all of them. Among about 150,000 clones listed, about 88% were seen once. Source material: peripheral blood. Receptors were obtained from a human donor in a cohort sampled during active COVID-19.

In DNA, the CDR3 is TGTGCCAGCACCGAATTCCGAGGTGAGCAGTTCTTC. This gives the protein CASTEFRGEQFF. This chain links TRBV6-6 with TRBJ2-1; D unresolved. The V gene's germline CDR1 is MNHNY and CDR2 SVGAGI (reference sequence). Trimming stripped 7 bases from V and 9 bases from J, with 13 bases between. This CDR3 is 12 amino acids long.

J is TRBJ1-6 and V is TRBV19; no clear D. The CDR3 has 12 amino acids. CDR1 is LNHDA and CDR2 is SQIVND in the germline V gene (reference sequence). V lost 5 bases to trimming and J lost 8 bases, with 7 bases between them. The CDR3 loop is CASSYADSPLHF. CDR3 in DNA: TGTGCCAGTAGTTACGCAGATTCACCCCTCCACTTT.

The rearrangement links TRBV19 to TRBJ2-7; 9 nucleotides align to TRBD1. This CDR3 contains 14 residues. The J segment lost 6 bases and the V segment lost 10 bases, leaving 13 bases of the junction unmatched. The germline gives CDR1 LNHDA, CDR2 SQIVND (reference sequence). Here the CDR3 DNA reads TGTGCCACCTCACTGGACAGGGGATTTTCCGAGCAGTACTTC. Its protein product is CATSLDRGFSEQYF.

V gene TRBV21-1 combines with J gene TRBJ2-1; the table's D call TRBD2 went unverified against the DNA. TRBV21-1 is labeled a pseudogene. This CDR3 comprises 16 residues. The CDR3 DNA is TGTGCCAGCAACTACCTTCGGGGTATAGCCTACAATGAGCAGTTCTTC. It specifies CASNYLRGIAYNEQFF.